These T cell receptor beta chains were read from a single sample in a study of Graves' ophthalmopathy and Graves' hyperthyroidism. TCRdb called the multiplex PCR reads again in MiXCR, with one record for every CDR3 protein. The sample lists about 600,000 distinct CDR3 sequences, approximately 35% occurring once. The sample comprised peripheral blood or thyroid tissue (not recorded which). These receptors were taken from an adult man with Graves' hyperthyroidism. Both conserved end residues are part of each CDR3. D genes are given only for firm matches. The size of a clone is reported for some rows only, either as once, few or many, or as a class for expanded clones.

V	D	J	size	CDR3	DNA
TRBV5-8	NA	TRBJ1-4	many	CASSLTANEKLFF	TGTGCCAGCAGCTTGACAGCGAATGAAAAACTGTTTTTT
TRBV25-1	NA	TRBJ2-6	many	CASSEPGAGANVLTF	TGTGCCAGCAGTGAACCAGGGGCTGGGGCCAACGTCCTGACTTTC
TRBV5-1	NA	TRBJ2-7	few	CASSSEGSGHTYF	TGCGCCAGCAGCTCGGAAGGGAGCGGGCATACGTACTTC
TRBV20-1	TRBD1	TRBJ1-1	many	CSAREDRDMHTEAFF	TGCAGTGCTAGAGAAGACAGGGATATGCACACTGAAGCTTTCTTT
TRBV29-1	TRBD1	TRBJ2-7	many	CSVDFLQGAREQYF	TGCAGCGTTGATTTTCTACAGGGGGCAAGGGAGCAGTACTTC
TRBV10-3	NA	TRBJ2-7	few	CAISESDKTYEQYF	TGTGCCATCAGTGAGTCGGATAAGACCTACGAGCAGTACTTC
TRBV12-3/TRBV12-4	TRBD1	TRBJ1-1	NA	CASSPARGYKAAFF	TGTGCCAGCAGCCCGGCCAGGGGGTATAAAGCAGCTTTCTTT
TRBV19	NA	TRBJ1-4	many	CASSIRASEKLFF	TGTGCCAGTAGTATTAGGGCGTCCGAAAAACTGTTTTTT
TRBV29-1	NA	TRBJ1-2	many	CSAVDGPGGYTF	TGCAGCGCCGTCGACGGGCCCGGGGGCTACACCTTC
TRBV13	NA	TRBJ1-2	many	CASSFGAYGYTF	TGTGCCAGCAGCTTCGGAGCTTATGGCTACACCTTC
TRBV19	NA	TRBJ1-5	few	CASSKGGVQPQHF	TGTGCCAGTAGTAAGGGGGGCGTTCAGCCCCAGCATTTT
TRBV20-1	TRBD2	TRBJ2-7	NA	CSAELPSGYEQYF	TGCAGTGCTGAGCTGCCTAGCGGCTACGAGCAGTACTTC
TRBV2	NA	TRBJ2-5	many	CASRGDQETQYF	TGTGCCAGCAGAGGGGACCAAGAGACCCAGTACTTC
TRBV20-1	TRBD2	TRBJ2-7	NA	CSAGLVYEQYF	TGCAGTGCTGGACTAGTCTACGAGCAGTACTTC
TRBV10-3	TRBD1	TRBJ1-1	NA	CAISEVDRGGTEAFF	TGTGCCATCAGTGAGGTAGACAGGGGCGGCACTGAAGCTTTCTTT
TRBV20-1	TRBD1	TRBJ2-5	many	CSARVGQGTQETQYF	TGCAGTGCTAGAGTGGGACAGGGGACCCAAGAGACCCAGTACTTC
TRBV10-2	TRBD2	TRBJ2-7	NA	CASGGLAGRSYEQYF	TGCGCCAGCGGAGGACTAGCGGGACGCTCCTACGAGCAGTACTTC
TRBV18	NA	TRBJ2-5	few	CASSPWTDQETQYF	TGTGCCAGCTCACCCTGGACGGACCAAGAGACCCAGTACTTC
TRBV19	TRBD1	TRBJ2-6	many	CASSTDQGAGANVLTF	TGTGCCAGTAGTACCGATCAGGGGGCTGGGGCCAACGTCCTGACTTTC
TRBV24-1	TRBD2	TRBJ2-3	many	CATSDPAGPSTDTQYF	TGTGCCACCAGTGACCCAGCGGGGCCTAGCACAGATACGCAGTATTTT
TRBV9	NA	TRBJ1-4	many	CASSAGTGRWGEKLFF	TGTGCCAGCAGCGCTGGGACGGGCCGGTGGGGTGAAAAACTGTTTTTT
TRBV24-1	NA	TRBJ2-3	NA	CATSDRPSARERKDTQYF	TGTGCCACCAGTGACCGACCGTCAGCGAGAGAGCGTAAAGATACGCAGTATTTT